This TCR beta chain stems from a study of PD-1 blockade in classical Hodgkin lymphoma. Findings and limits, study-wide: The study reported lower baseline TCR diversity in newly diagnosed patients than in healthy donors.

Germline CDR1 is LNHDA and CDR2 is SQIVND (reference sequence). V lost 10 bases and J lost 8, with 5 bases in between. The CDR3 spans 9 residues. To note about this clone: The target antigen is unknown.

The sample's time point: newly diagnosed, previously untreated cHL patient sample. For comparison, PBMCs from newly diagnosed, untreated classical Hodgkin lymphoma were used. Here immunoSEQ multiplex PCR was the method, and the copy in TCRdb shows in-frame clones only, minus some. The data contain roughly 7,000 clones, 60% to 85% of them singletons. The sample taken for sequencing was peripheral blood mononuclear cells (PBMCs). This TCR was recovered from a human donor with classical Hodgkin lymphoma. The chain is built from TRBV19 and TRBJ1-4; D unclear. CDR3 region: CAITEKLFF. As DNA, the CDR3 is TGTGCCATTACCGAAAAACTGTTTTTT.